This is a list of T cell receptor beta chains from one sample in a study of T cell responses to AZD1222 COVID-19 vaccine. Repertoires were generated with immunoSEQ multiplex PCR, while TCRdb's copy carries only in-frame clones and drops some. The sample yields roughly 140,000 clones, more than 90% seen once. The source was peripheral blood, collected 28 days after the second AZD1222 dose. Receptors originate from an adult who received the AZD1222 COVID-19 vaccine. Both conserved end residues are part of each CDR3. D genes are given only for firm matches. The size of a clone is reported for some rows only, either as once, few or many, or as a class for expanded clones.

clone size	CDR3 length	V gene	J gene	D gene	CDR3 protein	CDR3 DNA
-	13	TRBV30	TRBJ1-5	-	CAWSVKSNQPQHF	TGTGCCTGGAGTGTAAAGAGCAATCAGCCCCAGCATTTT
-	15	TRBV6-5	TRBJ2-5	TRBD2	CASSTHHGGSETQYF	TGTGCCAGCAGTACCCACCACGGGGGGTCGGAGACCCAGTACTTC
-	16	TRBV28	TRBJ1-6	-	CASSLMGQFYNSPLHF	TGTGCCAGCAGTTTAATGGGCCAGTTCTATAATTCACCCCTCCACTTT
-	17	TRBV21-1	TRBJ1-3	-	CASSKWGAGGSGNTIYF	TGTGCCAGCAGCAAATGGGGGGCAGGGGGCTCTGGAAACACCATATATTTT
once	15	TRBV27	TRBJ2-7	-	CASSLGRTLSYEQYF	TGTGCCAGCAGTTTGGGACGGACTCTTTCCTACGAGCAGTACTTC
-	15	TRBV6-5	TRBJ2-2	-	CASSSPGAMTGELFF	TGTGCCAGCAGTTCCCCAGGAGCGATGACCGGGGAGCTGTTTTTT
once	13	TRBV3-1/TRBV3-2	TRBJ2-7	-	CASSPTLGPEQYF	TGTGCCAGCAGCCCTACCCTCGGACCCGAGCAGTACTTC
-	14	TRBV28	TRBJ1-2	-	CASSLPGANYGYTF	TGTGCCAGCAGTTTACCTGGAGCTAACTATGGCTACACCTTC
-	15	TRBV2	TRBJ2-1	TRBD2	CASSEIGGSYNEQFF	TGTGCCAGCAGTGAGATCGGGGGGTCGTACAATGAGCAGTTCTTC
-	15	TRBV9	TRBJ1-6	TRBD1	CASSVGEGAISPLHF	TGTGCCAGCAGCGTAGGGGAGGGGGCTATTTCACCCCTCCACTTT
-	12	TRBV5-1	TRBJ2-3	TRBD2	CASSREADTQYF	TGCGCCAGCAGTCGGGAGGCAGATACGCAGTATTTT
-	14	TRBV11-2	TRBJ2-1	-	CASSLGGPQSEQFF	TGTGCCAGCAGCTTAGGGGGACCTCAGAGTGAGCAGTTCTTC
-	16	TRBV14	TRBJ2-1	TRBD2	CASSNLAGGRGNEQFF	TGTGCCAGCAGCAATTTAGCGGGAGGGAGGGGGAATGAGCAGTTCTTC
-	19	TRBV27	TRBJ2-3	TRBD2	CASSLSFSGGASSTDTQYF	TGTGCCAGCAGTTTATCATTTAGCGGGGGAGCCTCTAGCACAGATACGCAGTATTTT
-	12	TRBV18	TRBJ2-1	-	CASSPLGDEQFF	TGTGCCAGCTCACCATTGGGCGATGAGCAGTTCTTC
once	15	TRBV6-5	TRBJ2-2	-	CASTSLVSDAGELFF	TGTGCCAGCACCTCACTAGTATCTGACGCCGGGGAGCTGTTTTTT
-	11	TRBV19	TRBJ1-1	-	CASSRDTEAFF	TGTGCCAGTAGTAGGGACACTGAAGCTTTCTTT
-	15	TRBV9	TRBJ1-6	TRBD1	CASSERDRAGSPLHF	TGTGCCAGCAGCGAACGGGACAGGGCAGGTTCACCCCTCCACTTT
-	17	TRBV10-2	TRBJ1-2	TRBD1	CASSDLAPGQGVYGYTF	TGCGCCAGCAGTGATTTGGCCCCGGGACAGGGGGTATATGGCTACACCTTC
-	11	TRBV2	TRBJ2-7	-	CASTGSREQYF	TGTGCCAGCACAGGGTCCCGCGAGCAGTACTTC
once	13	TRBV30	TRBJ1-5	-	CAASAYSNQPQHF	TGTGCCGCTTCGGCTTATAGCAATCAGCCCCAGCATTTT
-	16	TRBV19	TRBJ2-1	-	CASAPPGSKFYNEQFF	TGTGCCAGTGCACCCCCGGGATCTAAGTTCTACAATGAGCAGTTCTTC
-	16	TRBV2	TRBJ1-4	-	CASSELQGRVGEKLFF	TGTGCCAGCAGTGAACTTCAGGGCCGAGTGGGGGAAAAACTGTTTTTT
-	13	TRBV27	TRBJ2-7	-	CASSLTGIYEQYF	TGTGCCAGCAGTTTAACAGGGATCTACGAGCAGTACTTC
-	13	TRBV6-5	TRBJ1-6	-	CASSREYNSPLHF	TGTGCCAGCTCTCGGGAGTATAATTCACCCCTCCACTTT
-	16	TRBV18	TRBJ1-3	-	CASSPLLGGGGNTIYF	TGTGCCAGCTCACCACTGCTCGGCGGTGGGGGAAACACCATATATTTT